This T cell receptor beta chain is drawn from a study of graft-versus-host responses after intestinal transplantation. Turning to the study itself: All of the recipients had induction that used anti-thymocyte globulin, then tacrolimus and steroids for approximately 3 years.

CDR1 is SGHVS and CDR2 is FQNEAQ in the germline V gene. V was trimmed by 7 bases and J by 2 bases, leaving 15 bases between them. CDR3 length equals 14 residues. Assay: immunoSEQ multiplex PCR; the TCRdb copy retains only in-frame clones and omits some. The table records some 39,000 clones, about 95% of them present only once. General study points: Patients with graft-donor T cell macrochimerism had high graft-versus-host to host-versus-graft clonal ratios in allografts. There was an association between peak levels of circulating GvH clones and early post-transplant HvG declines.

About this clone: Its specificity is not known.

The chain uses TRBV7-8 and TRBJ2-7; D may be TRBD1 (5 bases). The receptor was isolated from a human donor who was the organ donor for an intestinal transplant. This sample comprised unstimulated CD8+ T cells sorted from spleen or lymph node cells, obtained before transplant. The CDR3 region is CASTPDTNPYEQYF. In DNA, the CDR3 is TGTGCCAGCACCCCGGACACAAACCCCTACGAGCAGTACTTC.